This TCR beta chain was sequenced during a study of response to subunit inactivated influenza vaccine. TCRdb re-called the RT-PCR reads with MiXCR, one entry per CDR3 protein. The profile shows under 850,000 distinct CDR3 sequences, less than 20% of them singletons. The TCR sequence derives from a man between 50 and 59 years old who received an inactivated influenza vaccine. The starting material was PBMCs from blood, obtained 5 days after vaccination.

This CDR3 reads CASSQEPGAGTGELFF. CDR3 coding DNA: TGCGCCAGCAGCCAAGAACCAGGGGCGGGCACCGGGGAGCTGTTTTTT. The chain employs TRBV4-3 and TRBJ2-2, with D perhaps matching TRBD1 (6 bases). In germline, CDR1 is LGHNA, CDR2 YSLEER. V was shortened by 0 bases and J by 4 bases, with 12 bases between the two germline ends. The CDR3 totals 16 residues.